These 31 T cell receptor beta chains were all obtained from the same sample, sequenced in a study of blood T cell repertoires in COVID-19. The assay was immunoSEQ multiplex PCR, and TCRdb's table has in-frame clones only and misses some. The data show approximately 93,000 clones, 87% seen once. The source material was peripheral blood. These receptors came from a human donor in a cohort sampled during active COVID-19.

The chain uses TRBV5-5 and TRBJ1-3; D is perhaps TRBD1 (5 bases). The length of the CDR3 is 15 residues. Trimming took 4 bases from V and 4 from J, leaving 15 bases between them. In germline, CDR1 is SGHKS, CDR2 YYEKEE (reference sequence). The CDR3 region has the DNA TGTGCCAGCAGCCCCCCTGGGGCAATCGGAAACACCATATATTTT. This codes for CASSPPGAIGNTIYF.

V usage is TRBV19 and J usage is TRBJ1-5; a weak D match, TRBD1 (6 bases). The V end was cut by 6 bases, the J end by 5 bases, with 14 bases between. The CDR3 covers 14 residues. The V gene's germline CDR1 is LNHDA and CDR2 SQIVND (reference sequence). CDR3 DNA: TGTGCCAGTAGGGATGGACAGCTTCATCAGCCCCAGCATTTT. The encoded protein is CASRDGQLHQPQHF.

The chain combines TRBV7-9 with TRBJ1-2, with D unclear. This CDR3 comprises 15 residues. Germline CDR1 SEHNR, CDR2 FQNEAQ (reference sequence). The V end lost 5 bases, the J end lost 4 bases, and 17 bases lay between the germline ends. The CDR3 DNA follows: TGTGCCAGCAGCCCCTCGGAAGGGAGGCCCTATGGCTACACCTTC. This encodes CASSPSEGRPYGYTF.

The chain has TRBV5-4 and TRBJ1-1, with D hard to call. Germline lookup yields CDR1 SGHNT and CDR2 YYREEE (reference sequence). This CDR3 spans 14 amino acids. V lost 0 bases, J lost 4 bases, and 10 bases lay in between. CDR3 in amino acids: CASSLERRGTEAFF. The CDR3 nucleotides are TGTGCCAGCAGCTTGGAACGACGGGGCACTGAAGCTTTCTTT.

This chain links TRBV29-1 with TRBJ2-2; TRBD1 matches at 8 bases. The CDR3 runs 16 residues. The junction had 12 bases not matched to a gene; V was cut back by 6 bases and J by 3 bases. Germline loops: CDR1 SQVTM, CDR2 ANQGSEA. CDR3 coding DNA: TGCAGCGTACAGACAGGGGTCGGATTTGACACCGGGGAGCTGTTTTTT. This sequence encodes CSVQTGVGFDTGELFF.

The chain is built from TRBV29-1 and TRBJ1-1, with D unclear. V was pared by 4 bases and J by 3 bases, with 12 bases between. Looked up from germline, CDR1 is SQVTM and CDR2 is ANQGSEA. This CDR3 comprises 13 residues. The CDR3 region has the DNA TGCAGCGTTGCGAGGAGAGGTCACACTGAAGCTTTCTTT. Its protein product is CSVARRGHTEAFF.

Here the CDR3 DNA reads TGCAGTGCTAGGGGGCCGAATGAGCAGTTCTTC. Amino acids: CSARGPNEQFF. The rearrangement links TRBV20-1 to TRBJ2-1; tentatively, D is TRBD1 (5 bases). Germline CDR1 DFQATT, CDR2 SNEGSKA (reference sequence). Deletions cut 3 bases from V and 7 bases from J, with 7 bases between. The CDR3 is 11 residues long.

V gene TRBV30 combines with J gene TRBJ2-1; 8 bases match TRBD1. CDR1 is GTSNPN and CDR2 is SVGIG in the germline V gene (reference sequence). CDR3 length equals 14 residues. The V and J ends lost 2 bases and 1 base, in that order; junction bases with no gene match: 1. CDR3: CAWSTGGSYNEQFF. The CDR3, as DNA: TGTGCCTGGAGTACAGGGGGATCCTACAATGAGCAGTTCTTC.

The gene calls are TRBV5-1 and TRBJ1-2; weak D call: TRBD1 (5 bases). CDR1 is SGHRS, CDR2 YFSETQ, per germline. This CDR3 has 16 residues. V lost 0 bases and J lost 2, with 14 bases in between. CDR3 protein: CASSLGTTISNYGYTF. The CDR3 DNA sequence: TGCGCCAGCAGCTTGGGGACAACCATTTCGAACTATGGCTACACCTTC.

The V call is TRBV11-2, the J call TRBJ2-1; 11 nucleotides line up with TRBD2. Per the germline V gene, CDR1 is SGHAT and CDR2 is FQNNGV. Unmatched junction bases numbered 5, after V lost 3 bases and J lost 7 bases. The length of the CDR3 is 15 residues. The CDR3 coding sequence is TGTGCCAGCAGCTTCAGTAGCGGGAGGGCGAATGAGCAGTTCTTC. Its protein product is CASSFSSGRANEQFF.

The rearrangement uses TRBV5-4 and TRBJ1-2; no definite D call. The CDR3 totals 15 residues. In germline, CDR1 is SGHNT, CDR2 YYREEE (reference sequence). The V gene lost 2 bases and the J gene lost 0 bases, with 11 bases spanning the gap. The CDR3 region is CASSLGTTPNYGYTF. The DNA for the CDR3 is TGTGCCAGCAGCTTAGGAACGACACCTAACTATGGCTACACCTTC.

CDR3 sequence (DNA): TGCGCCAGCAGTGTCGGTAGCAGGGACAATGAGCAGTTCTTC. This codes for CASSVGSRDNEQFF. The chain recombines TRBV10-1 with TRBJ2-1, with D tentatively TRBD1 (5 bases). Germline CDR1 and CDR2: WNHNN and SYGVQD (reference sequence). This CDR3 has 14 residues. The V gene lost 4 bases and the J gene lost 5 bases, with 12 bases spanning the gap.

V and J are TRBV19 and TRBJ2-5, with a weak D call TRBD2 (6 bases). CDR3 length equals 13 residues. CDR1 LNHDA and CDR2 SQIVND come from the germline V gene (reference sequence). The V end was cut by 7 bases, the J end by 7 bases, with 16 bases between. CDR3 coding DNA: TGTGCCAGTATGGAGGGGTTGGAGGGGACCCAGTACTTC. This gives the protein CASMEGLEGTQYF.

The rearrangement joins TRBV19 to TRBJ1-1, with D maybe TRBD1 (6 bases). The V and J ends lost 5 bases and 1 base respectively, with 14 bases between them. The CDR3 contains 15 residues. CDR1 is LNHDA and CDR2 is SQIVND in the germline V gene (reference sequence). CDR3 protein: CASSALGGGNTEAFF. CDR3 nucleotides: TGTGCCAGTAGTGCCCTGGGAGGGGGGAACACTGAAGCTTTCTTT.

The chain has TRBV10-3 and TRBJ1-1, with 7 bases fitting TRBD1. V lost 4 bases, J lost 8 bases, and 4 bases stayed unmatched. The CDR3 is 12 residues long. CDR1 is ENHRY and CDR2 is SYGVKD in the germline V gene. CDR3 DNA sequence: TGTGCCATCAGTGGAGGGGGCGCCGAAGCTTTCTTT. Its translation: CAISGGGAEAFF.

In DNA form, the CDR3 reads TGTGCCACCAGCGTGTCCAGGGGCACAGATACGCAGTATTTT. Translating gives CATSVSRGTDTQYF. The gene calls are TRBV24-1 and TRBJ2-3; D may be TRBD1 (5 bases). Trimming took 7 bases from V and 1 from J, leaving 11 bases between them. Germline-derived CDR1 and CDR2 are KGHDR and SFDVKD. The CDR3 has 14 residues.

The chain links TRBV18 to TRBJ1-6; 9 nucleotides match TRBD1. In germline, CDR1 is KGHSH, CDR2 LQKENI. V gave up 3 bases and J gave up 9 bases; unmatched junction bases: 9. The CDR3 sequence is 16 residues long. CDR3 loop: CASSPGSGTGSSPLHF. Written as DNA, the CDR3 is TGTGCCAGCTCACCCGGTTCCGGGACAGGGAGTTCACCCCTCCACTTT.

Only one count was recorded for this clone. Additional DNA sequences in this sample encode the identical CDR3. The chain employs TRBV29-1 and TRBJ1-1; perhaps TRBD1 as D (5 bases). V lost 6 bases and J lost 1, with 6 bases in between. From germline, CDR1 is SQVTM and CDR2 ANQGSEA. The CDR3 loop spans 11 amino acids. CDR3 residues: CSVGQNTEAFF. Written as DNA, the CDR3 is TGCAGCGTCGGACAGAACACTGAAGCTTTCTTT. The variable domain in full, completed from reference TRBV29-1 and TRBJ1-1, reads SAVISQKPSRDICQRGTSLTIQCQVDSQVTMMFWYRQQPGQSLTLIATANQGSEATYESGFVIDKFPISRPNLTFSTLTVSNMSPEDSSIYLCSVGQNTEAFFGQGTRLTVV.

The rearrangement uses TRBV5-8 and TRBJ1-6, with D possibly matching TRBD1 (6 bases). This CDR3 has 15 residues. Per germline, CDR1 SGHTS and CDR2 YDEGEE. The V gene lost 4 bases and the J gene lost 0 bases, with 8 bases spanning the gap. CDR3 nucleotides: TGTGCCAGCAGCGGACAGAGCTCCTATAATTCACCCCTCCACTTT. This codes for CASSGQSSYNSPLHF.

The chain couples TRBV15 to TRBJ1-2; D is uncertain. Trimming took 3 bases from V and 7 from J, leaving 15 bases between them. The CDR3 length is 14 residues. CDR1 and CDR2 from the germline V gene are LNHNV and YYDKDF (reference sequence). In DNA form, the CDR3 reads TGTGCCACCAGCAGTGGAGGCCCTCGGGGTGGCTACACCTTC. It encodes CATSSGGPRGGYTF.

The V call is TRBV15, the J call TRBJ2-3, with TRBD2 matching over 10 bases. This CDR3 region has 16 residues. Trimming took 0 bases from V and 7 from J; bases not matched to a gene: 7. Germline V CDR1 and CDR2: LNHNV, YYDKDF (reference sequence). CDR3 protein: CATSRDELAGAHTQYF. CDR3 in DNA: TGTGCCACCAGCAGAGATGAGCTAGCGGGAGCCCATACGCAGTATTTT.

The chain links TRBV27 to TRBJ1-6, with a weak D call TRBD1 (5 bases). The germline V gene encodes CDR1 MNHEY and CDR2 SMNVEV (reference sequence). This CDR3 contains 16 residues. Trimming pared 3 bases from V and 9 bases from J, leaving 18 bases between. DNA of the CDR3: TGTGCCAGCAGTTTGGAGGGACCTCGTCGGGGTTCACCCCTCCACTTT. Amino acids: CASSLEGPRRGSPLHF.

This chain's CDR3 is CASSINRVGAFF. Here the CDR3 DNA reads TGTGCCAGTAGTATCAACAGGGTCGGAGCTTTCTTT. The chain joins TRBV19 to TRBJ1-1; a possible D gene is TRBD1 (6 bases). The CDR3 consists of 12 residues. Trimming shortened V by 3 bases and J by 10 bases, and 12 bases separated the two germline ends. The V gene's germline CDR1 is LNHDA and CDR2 SQIVND (reference sequence).

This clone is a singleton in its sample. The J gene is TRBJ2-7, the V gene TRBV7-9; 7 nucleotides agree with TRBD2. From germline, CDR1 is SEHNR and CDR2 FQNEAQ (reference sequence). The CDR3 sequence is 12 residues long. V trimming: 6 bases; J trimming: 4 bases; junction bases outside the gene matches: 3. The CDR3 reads CASSPSGYEQYF. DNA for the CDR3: TGTGCCAGCAGTCCTAGCGGATACGAGCAGTACTTC.

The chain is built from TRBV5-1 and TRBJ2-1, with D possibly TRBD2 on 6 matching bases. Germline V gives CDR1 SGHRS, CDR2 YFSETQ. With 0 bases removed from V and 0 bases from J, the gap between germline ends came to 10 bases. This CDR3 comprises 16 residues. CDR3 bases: TGCGCCAGCAGCTTGGATATCGGGAGCTCCTACAATGAGCAGTTCTTC. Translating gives CASSLDIGSSYNEQFF.

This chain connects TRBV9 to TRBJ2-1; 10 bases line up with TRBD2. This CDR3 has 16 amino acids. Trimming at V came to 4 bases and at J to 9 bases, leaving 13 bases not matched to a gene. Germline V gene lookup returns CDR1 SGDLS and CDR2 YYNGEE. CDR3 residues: CASSSLTSGIVGEQFF. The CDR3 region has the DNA TGTGCCAGCAGCTCTCTTACTAGCGGGATAGTGGGTGAGCAGTTCTTC.

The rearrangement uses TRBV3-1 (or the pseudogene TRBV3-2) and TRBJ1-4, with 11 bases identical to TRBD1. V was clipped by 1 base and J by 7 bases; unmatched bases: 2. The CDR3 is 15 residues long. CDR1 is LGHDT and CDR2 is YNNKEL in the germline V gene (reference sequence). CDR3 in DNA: TGTGCCAGCAGCCAAGGGGACAGGGGGGGTGAAAAACTGTTTTTT. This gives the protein CASSQGDRGGEKLFF.

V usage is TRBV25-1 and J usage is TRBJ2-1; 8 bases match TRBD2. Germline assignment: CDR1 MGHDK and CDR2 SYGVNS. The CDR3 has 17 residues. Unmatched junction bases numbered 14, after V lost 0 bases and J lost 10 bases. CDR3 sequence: CASSEYGGGRLIGEQFF. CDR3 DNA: TGTGCCAGCAGTGAATATGGCGGGGGGCGGCTTATAGGGGAGCAGTTCTTC.

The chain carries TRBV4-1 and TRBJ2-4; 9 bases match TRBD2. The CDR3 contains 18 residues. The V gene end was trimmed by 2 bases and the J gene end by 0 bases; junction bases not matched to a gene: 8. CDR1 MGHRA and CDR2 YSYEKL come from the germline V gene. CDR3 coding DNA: TGCGCCAGCAGCCAACCCTCCTTACTAGCGGGAGCCAAAAACATTCAGTACTTC. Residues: CASSQPSLLAGAKNIQYF.

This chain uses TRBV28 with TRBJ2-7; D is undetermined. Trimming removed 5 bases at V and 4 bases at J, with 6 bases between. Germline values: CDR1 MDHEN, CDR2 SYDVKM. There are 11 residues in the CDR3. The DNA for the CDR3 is TGTGCCAGCAGTCCTTTATACGAGCAGTACTTC. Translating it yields CASSPLYEQYF.

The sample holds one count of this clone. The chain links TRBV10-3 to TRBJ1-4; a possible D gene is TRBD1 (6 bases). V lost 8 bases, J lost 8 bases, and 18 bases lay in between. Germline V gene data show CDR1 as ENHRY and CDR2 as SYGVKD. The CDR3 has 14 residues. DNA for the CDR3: TGTGCCATCGCCCCGGGGGGCGGGAGCGAAAAACTGTTTTTT. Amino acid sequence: CAIAPGGGSEKLFF.